This TCR beta chain was obtained from a study of control samples from healthy donors and cancer patients. The method was immunoSEQ multiplex PCR; TCRdb's version includes in-frame clones alone and lacks a portion of them. The sample carries around 150,000 clones, around 90% recorded once. Source material: blood. This TCR was recovered from a man aged 25 to 40 in good health.

DNA of the CDR3: TGTGCCATCAGTTCAGCGGGACCACTCCAAGAGACCCAGTACTTC. This sequence encodes CAISSAGPLQETQYF. This chain links TRBV10-3 with TRBJ2-5, with 7 bases fitting TRBD2. The CDR3 is made up of 15 amino acids. Germline V gene sequence: CDR1 ENHRY, CDR2 SYGVKD. After removal of 5 bases from V and 1 base from J, the junction contained 7 bases not matched to a gene.